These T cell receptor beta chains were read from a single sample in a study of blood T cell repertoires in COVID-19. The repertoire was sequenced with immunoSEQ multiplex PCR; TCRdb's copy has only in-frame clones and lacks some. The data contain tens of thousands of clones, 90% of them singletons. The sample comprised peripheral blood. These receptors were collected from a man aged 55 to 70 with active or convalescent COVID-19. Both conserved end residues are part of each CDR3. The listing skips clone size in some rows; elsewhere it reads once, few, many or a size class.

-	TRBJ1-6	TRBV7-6	CASSLGRTGNSPLHF
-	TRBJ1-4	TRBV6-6	CASKLEGSGQELFF
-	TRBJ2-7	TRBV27	CASSSMSYEQYF
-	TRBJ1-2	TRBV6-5	CASSNRGKGYTF
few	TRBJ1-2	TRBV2	CASARNSYGYTF
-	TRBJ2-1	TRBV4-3	CASSQEPTVSGRLTYNEQFF
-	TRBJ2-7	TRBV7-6	CASSADREGEQYF
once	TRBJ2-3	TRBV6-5	CASTRYTDTQYF
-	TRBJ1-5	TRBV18	CASSPDSSNQPQHF
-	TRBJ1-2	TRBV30	CAWTPRDRADYGYTF
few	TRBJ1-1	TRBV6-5	CASRIQGKAFF
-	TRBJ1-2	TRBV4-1	CASSQVLIKTGPAGYTF
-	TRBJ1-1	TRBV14	CASSQEAYTEAFF
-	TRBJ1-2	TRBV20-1	CSARGGYGYTF
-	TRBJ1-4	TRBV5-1	CASSWGQNEKLFF
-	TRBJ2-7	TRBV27	CASSPGVGHVYEQYF
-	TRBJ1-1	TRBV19	CASSATGTVNTEAFF
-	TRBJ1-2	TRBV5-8	CASSLLGAGYGYTF
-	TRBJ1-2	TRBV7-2	CASSSTGSYAHYGYTF
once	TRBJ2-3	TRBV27	CASSLSMTGPDTQYF
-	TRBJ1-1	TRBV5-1	CASSRDNMNTEAFF
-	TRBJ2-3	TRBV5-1	CASSVLAGGEDTQYF
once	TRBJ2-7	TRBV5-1	CASSDRDSSYEQYF
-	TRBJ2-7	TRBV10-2	CASSESTGGGYEQYF
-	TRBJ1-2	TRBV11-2	CASSSPLTNYGYTF
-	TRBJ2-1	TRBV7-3	CASSFKGVGEGNEQFF
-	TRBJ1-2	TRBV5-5	CASRPTGIGIYGYTF
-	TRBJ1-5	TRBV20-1	CSASSGELGQPQHF
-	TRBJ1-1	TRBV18	CASSLDRNTEAFF
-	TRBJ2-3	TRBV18	CASSPRAGDTQYF
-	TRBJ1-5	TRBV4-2	CASSLATGNQPQHF
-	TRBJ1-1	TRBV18	CASSPTGQGTEAFF
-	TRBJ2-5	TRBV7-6	CASSLGLAGDRETQYF
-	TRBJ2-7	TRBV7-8	CASSLLTRGAYEQYF
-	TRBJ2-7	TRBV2	CASSDRQGNYEQYF
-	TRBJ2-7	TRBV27	CASSLRLRSSYEQYF
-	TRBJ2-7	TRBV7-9	CASSGGFGEQYF
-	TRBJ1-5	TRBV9	CASSLYSNQPQHF
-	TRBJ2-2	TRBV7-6	CASSLAVDREGGELFF
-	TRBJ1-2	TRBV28	CASSLPGREGLYGYTF
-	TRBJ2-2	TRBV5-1	CASSLAVAGEPGTGELFF
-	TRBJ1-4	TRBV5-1	CASTPAAFNEKLFF
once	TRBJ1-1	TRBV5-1	CASSFQGAEGAGAFF
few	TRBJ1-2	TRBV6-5	CASSNRGQGRGYTF
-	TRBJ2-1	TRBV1	CTSSPRLAGPYNEQFF